These 19 T cell receptor beta chains share one sample of origin, sequenced in a study of T-cell memory formation after mild COVID-19. MiXCR, run by TCRdb on the 5' RACE reads, gives a single entry per CDR3 protein. The data contain 400,000 to 550,000 distinct CDR3 sequences, 20% to 25% of them seen just once; the ten biggest clones take up about an eighth. Input material: PBMCs or a T cell subset sorted from them (not recorded which). The receptor set was obtained from an adult woman who had mild COVID-19 (a few samples of this study predate the infection). Cell type and time point are not known.

The chain uses TRBV6-5 and TRBJ2-3; 12 bases align to TRBD2. The CDR3 loop spans 15 amino acids. The germline gives CDR1 MNHEY, CDR2 SVGAGI. V dropped 5 bases and J dropped 5; count of bases not matched to a gene: 5. CDR3 protein: CASSATSGGQDTQYF. CDR3 in DNA: TGTGCCAGCAGTGCGACTAGCGGGGGTCAAGATACGCAGTATTTT.

This clonotype was counted between two and nine times. This chain connects TRBV5-6 to TRBJ1-5, with a weak D call TRBD1 (6 bases). Germline CDR1 is SGHDT and CDR2 is YYEEEE. Trimming stripped 0 bases from V and 3 bases from J, with 13 bases between. The CDR3 has 16 amino acids. DNA for the CDR3: TGTGCCAGCAGCTTGGTGGGGGGCGCGAACAATCAGCCCCAGCATTTT. As protein: CASSLVGGANNQPQHF.

This clonotype showed up just a few times. This chain joins TRBV7-8 and TRBJ2-2; TRBD2 might be the D (6 bases). Germline V gives CDR1 SGHVS, CDR2 FQNEAQ. With 3 bases removed from V and 5 bases from J, the gap between germline ends came to 10 bases. CDR3 length equals 14 residues. As DNA, the CDR3 is TGTGCCAGCAGCTTCGGGACTCTTACCGGGGAGCTGTTTTTT. It yields the protein CASSFGTLTGELFF.

This clonotype occurred a few times. The genes are TRBV5-5 and TRBJ1-1; D is ambiguous. Trimming left V 4 bases short and J 0 bases short, with 10 bases between. The CDR3 has 14 amino acids. Germline V gene lookup returns CDR1 SGHKS and CDR2 YYEKEE (reference sequence). This chain's CDR3 is CASSRTVVNTEAFF. The CDR3 DNA reads TGTGCCAGCAGCCGAACGGTCGTGAACACTGAAGCTTTCTTT.

This clonotype was seen more than once but under ten times. This rearrangement joins TRBV6-6 to TRBJ2-2; TRBD1 matches 9 bases. Germline V gene data show CDR1 as MNHNY and CDR2 as SVGAGI (reference sequence). V dropped 2 bases and J dropped 6; count of bases not matched to a gene: 7. The CDR3 has 16 amino acids. The CDR3 loop is CASSYPWTGVPGELFF. DNA for the CDR3: TGTGCCAGCAGTTACCCCTGGACAGGGGTCCCCGGGGAGCTGTTTTTT.

This clonotype appeared a few times. V is TRBV12-3 or TRBV12-4 and J is TRBJ2-3, with unresolved D. CDR3 length: 14 residues. V was cut by 4 bases and J by 2 bases, with 10 bases left in between. The CDR3 here is CASSWVGVTDTQYF. The DNA of the CDR3 is TGTGCCAGCAGTTGGGTGGGCGTCACAGATACGCAGTATTTT.

This clonotype has just a few counts. The chain recombines TRBV4-1 with TRBJ2-7, with 8 bases aligning to TRBD1. The ends lost 4 bases at V and 2 bases at J; junction bases unmatched: 4. CDR1 and CDR2 from the germline V gene are MGHRA and YSYEKL. There are 14 residues in the CDR3. This CDR3 is CASSRQTGAYEQYF. CDR3 DNA sequence: TGCGCCAGCAGCCGGCAGACAGGGGCCTACGAGCAGTACTTC.

The chain combines TRBV7-9 with TRBJ2-3; D is unresolved. Trimming shortened V by 6 bases and J by 0 bases, and 13 bases separated the two germline ends. The CDR3 has 15 residues. The V gene's germline CDR1 is SEHNR and CDR2 FQNEAQ (reference sequence). The CDR3 is CASSHWTDSTDTQYF. CDR3 nucleotide sequence: TGTGCCAGCAGTCATTGGACGGACAGCACAGATACGCAGTATTTT.

The V gene is TRBV5-6, the J gene TRBJ2-7; a possible D gene is TRBD1 (5 bases). The CDR3 is made up of 13 amino acids. CDR1 is SGHDT and CDR2 is YYEEEE in the germline V gene. V was clipped by 0 bases and J by 8 bases, with 12 bases between them. CDR3 residues: CASSLDRSIKQYF. CDR3 sequence (DNA): TGTGCCAGCAGCTTGGACAGGAGTATCAAGCAGTACTTC.

This clonotype was found a few times. V and J are TRBV5-5 and TRBJ1-3; D not resolved. Germline CDR1 and CDR2: SGHKS and YYEKEE (reference sequence). V shed 0 bases and J shed 4 bases, with 11 bases lying between them. This CDR3 is built from 15 residues. The CDR3 loop is CASSLGPGGGNTIYF. For the CDR3, the DNA is TGTGCCAGCAGCTTGGGTCCGGGAGGAGGAAACACCATATATTTT.

This clonotype has only a few counts. This chain links TRBV19 with TRBJ1-1; TRBD1 aligns across 9 bases. Per the germline V gene, CDR1 is LNHDA and CDR2 is SQIVND (reference sequence). The junction had 5 bases not matched to a gene; V was cut back by 5 bases and J by 4 bases. This CDR3 contains 14 residues. The CDR3 reads CASSSQGAGTEAFF. In DNA form, the CDR3 reads TGTGCCAGTAGTTCACAGGGGGCGGGCACTGAAGCTTTCTTT.

The chain joins TRBV20-1 to TRBJ2-7; 12 bases map to TRBD2. V lost 0 bases and J lost 2; bases outside the gene matches: 8. The CDR3 runs to 17 residues. The V gene's germline CDR1 is DFQATT and CDR2 SNEGSKA (reference sequence). The CDR3 sequence: CSARDGRTSGVPYEQYF. CDR3 sequence (DNA): TGCAGTGCTAGAGATGGGCGGACTAGCGGGGTCCCCTACGAGCAGTACTTC.

The chain employs TRBV14 and TRBJ1-1; D ambiguous. V lost 0 bases to trimming and J lost 0 bases, with 8 bases between them. Germline V gene lookup returns CDR1 SGHDN and CDR2 FVKESK. The CDR3 contains 15 residues. CDR3 sequence: CASSQEATLNTEAFF. The CDR3 DNA reads as TGTGCCAGCAGCCAAGAGGCAACGCTGAACACTGAAGCTTTCTTT.

J is TRBJ2-1 and V is TRBV3-1, with D tentatively TRBD2 (5 bases). CDR1 is LGHDT and CDR2 is YNNKEL in the germline V gene (reference sequence). Trimming removed 4 bases at V and 1 base at J, with 20 bases between. The CDR3 totals 18 residues. The CDR3 sequence: CASSPAVASGYSYNEQFF. DNA for the CDR3: TGTGCCAGCAGCCCAGCCGTGGCCAGCGGTTATTCCTACAATGAGCAGTTCTTC.

The chain has TRBV12-3 or TRBV12-4 and TRBJ1-5; D remains ambiguous. The V end was cut by 3 bases, the J end by 6 bases, with 6 bases between. There are 12 residues in the CDR3. The CDR3 here is CASSFDRQPQHF. The CDR3, as DNA: TGTGCCAGCAGTTTTGACCGTCAGCCCCAGCATTTT.

The chain uses TRBV7-9 and TRBJ2-7; D might be TRBD1 or TRBD2, each matching 5 bases. This CDR3 has 17 residues. Looked up from germline, CDR1 is SEHNR and CDR2 is FQNEAQ (reference sequence). The ends were cut back, 2 bases at V and 0 bases at J, with 17 bases in the middle. Written as DNA, the CDR3 is TGTGCCAGCAGCTTATTTGGTTGGGGACCCTCCTCCTACGAGCAGTACTTC. As protein: CASSLFGWGPSSYEQYF.

This clonotype was counted ten times or more. The chain has TRBV12-3 or TRBV12-4 and TRBJ2-5, with TRBD2 matching 11 bases. The CDR3 has 15 amino acids. The junction had 6 bases not matched to a gene; V was cut back by 5 bases and J by 4 bases. CDR3 nucleotides: TGTGCCAGCAGTCTGCTAGCGGGAGGTCGAGAGACCCAGTACTTC. Translating it yields CASSLLAGGRETQYF.

The chain carries TRBV4-1 and TRBJ2-1; D may be TRBD1 (5 bases). The CDR3 loop spans 15 amino acids. V shed 3 bases and J shed 4 bases, with 13 bases lying between them. The germline CDR1 and CDR2 sequences are MGHRA and YSYEKL. The CDR3 DNA reads TGCGCCAGCAGCCAGGACAAGGCCTCGTACAATGAGCAGTTCTTC. Encoded protein: CASSQDKASYNEQFF.

This clonotype was seen only a few times. The chain couples TRBV7-2 to TRBJ1-4, with a weak D call TRBD1 (5 bases). This CDR3 is 16 amino acids long. Germline values: CDR1 SGHTA, CDR2 FQGNSA. V lost 2 bases and J lost 2, with 12 bases in between. The CDR3 is CASSLQGMRTNEKLFF. CDR3 nucleotides: TGTGCCAGCAGCTTACAGGGAATGAGGACTAATGAAAAACTGTTTTTT.